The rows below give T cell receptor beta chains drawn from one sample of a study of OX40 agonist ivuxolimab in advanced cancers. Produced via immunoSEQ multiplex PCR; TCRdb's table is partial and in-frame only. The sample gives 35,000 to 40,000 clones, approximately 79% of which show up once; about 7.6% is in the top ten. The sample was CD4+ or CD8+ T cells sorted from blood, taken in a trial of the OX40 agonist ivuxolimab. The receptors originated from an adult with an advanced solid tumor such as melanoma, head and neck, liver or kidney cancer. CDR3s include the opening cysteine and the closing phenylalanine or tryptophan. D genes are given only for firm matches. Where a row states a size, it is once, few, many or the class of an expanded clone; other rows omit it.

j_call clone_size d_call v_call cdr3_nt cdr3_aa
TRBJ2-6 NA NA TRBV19 TGTGCCAGTAGTATCCAGTCTGGGGCCAACGTCCTGACTTTC CASSIQSGANVLTF
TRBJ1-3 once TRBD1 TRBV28 TGTGCCAGCACCAAATGGGGGGACAGCTCTGGAAACACCATATATTTT CASTKWGDSSGNTIYF
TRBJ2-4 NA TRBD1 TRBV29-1 TGCAGCGCCTCGACAGGGGGCGGAAACATTCAGTACTTC CSASTGGGNIQYF
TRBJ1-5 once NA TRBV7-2 TGTGCCAGCAGCTTACGTGGCAATCAGCCCCAGCATTTT CASSLRGNQPQHF
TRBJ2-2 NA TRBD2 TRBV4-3 TGCGCCAGCAGCCAAGAGGGGGGAGGGTCACCGGGGGAGCTGTTTTTT CASSQEGGGSPGELFF
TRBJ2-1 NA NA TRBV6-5 TGTGCCAGCTCCCCTACTTTGAGTCCTTACAATGAGCAGTTCTTC CASSPTLSPYNEQFF
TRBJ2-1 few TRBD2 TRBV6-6 TGTGCCAGCAGGTCCCTAGCGGAGGCCTACAATGAGCAGTTCTTC CASRSLAEAYNEQFF
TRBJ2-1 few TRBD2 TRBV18 TGTGCCAGCTCCCCGGGACTACCACGAGGGAATGAGCAGTTCTTC CASSPGLPRGNEQFF
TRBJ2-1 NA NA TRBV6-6 TGTGCCAGCCGCCCAGACAGTTACAATGAGCAGTTCTTC CASRPDSYNEQFF
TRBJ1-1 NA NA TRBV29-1 TGCAGCGTTGATTTTCCGGACCTCATGAACACTGAAGCTTTCTTT CSVDFPDLMNTEAFF
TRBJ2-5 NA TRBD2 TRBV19 TGTGCCAGTAGTATACTAGCGGGAGAAGAGACCCAGTACTTC CASSILAGEETQYF
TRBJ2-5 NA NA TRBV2 TGTGCCAGCAGTGGGAGGACTCGGAGGGAGACCCAGTACTTC CASSGRTRRETQYF
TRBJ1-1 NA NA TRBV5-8 TGTGCCAGCAGCCTTGAGGGTTTCGGGAACACTGAAGCTTTCTTT CASSLEGFGNTEAFF
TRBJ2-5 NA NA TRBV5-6 TGTGCCAGCAGCCCAACTGCCCTAGGACAGACCGAGACCCAGTACTTC CASSPTALGQTETQYF
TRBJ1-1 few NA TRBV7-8 TGTGCCAGCAGCCCCCTCCCGAACACTGAAGCTTTCTTT CASSPLPNTEAFF
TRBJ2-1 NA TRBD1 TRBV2 TGTGCCAGCAGCGAAGGGACAGGGGGCAGGGAGCAGTTCTTC CASSEGTGGREQFF
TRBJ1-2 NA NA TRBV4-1 TGCGCCGGCAGCCAAGCATTCCGAAACGGCTACACCTTC CAGSQAFRNGYTF
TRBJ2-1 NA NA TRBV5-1 TGCGCCAGCAGCACGCGGGACTCCCACTACAATGAGCAGTTCTTC CASSTRDSHYNEQFF
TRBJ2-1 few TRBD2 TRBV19 TGTGCCAGTAGATCGCCTAGACTCACGACTAGCGGGACAGCCAGCTCCTACAATGAGCAGTTCTTC CASRSPRLTTSGTASSYNEQFF
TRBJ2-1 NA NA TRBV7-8 TGTGCCAGCAGCGCAAGATTCAATGAGCAGTTCTTC CASSARFNEQFF
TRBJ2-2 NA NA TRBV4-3 TGCGCCAGCAGCCCCCCGGGCCCAACTACCGGGGAGCTGTTTTTT CASSPPGPTTGELFF
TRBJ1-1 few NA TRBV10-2 TGCGCCAGCAGTGAATGGGGCTTTGGGTCCCCTGAAGCTTTCTTT CASSEWGFGSPEAFF
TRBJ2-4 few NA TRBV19 TGTGCCAGTAGTACCTTATTGAGGGTGGGAAACATTCAGTACTTC CASSTLLRVGNIQYF
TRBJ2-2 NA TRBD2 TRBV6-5 TGTGCCAGCAGTTTACCGGGACTAGGAGGTTCCGGGGAGCTGTTTTTT CASSLPGLGGSGELFF
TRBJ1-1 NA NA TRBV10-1 TGCGCCAGCAGTGAGTACGGAGATTGGAACACTGAAGCTTTCTTT CASSEYGDWNTEAFF
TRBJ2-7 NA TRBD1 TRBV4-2 TGTGCCAGCAGCTACGAACTTACAGGGGGGTACGAGCAGTACTTC CASSYELTGGYEQYF
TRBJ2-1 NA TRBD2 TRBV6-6 TGTGCCAGCAGAAACCCGACTAGCGAGTCTGAGCAGTTCTTC CASRNPTSESEQFF
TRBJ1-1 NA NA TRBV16 TGTGCCAGCAGCCAATTCGGAGGGACGGTCACTGAAGCTTTCTTT CASSQFGGTVTEAFF
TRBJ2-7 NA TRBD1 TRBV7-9 TGTGCCAGCAGCTCTCACCCCCCCCGGACAGGGGGGTCCTACGAGCAGTACTTC CASSSHPPRTGGSYEQYF
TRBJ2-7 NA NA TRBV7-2 TGTGCCAGCAGCTCCGCTATGTTTACCTACGAGCAGTACTTC CASSSAMFTYEQYF
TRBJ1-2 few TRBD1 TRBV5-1 TGCGCCAGCAGCTCGGGGACAGGGCATGGCTACACCTTC CASSSGTGHGYTF
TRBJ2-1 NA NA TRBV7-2 TGTGCCAGCAGCTTAAGGTCTTCCTACAATGAGCAGTTCTTC CASSLRSSYNEQFF
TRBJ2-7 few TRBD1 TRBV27 TGTGCCAGCAGTTTAGTTCGGACAGGGAGCCGTTGGTACGAGCAGTACTTC CASSLVRTGSRWYEQYF
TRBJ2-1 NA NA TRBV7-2 TGTGCCAGCAGCTTGGGCGCCTACAATGAGCAGTTCTTC CASSLGAYNEQFF
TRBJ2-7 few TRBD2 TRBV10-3 TGTGCCGTCCGACTAGCCGACTCCTACGAGCAGTACTTC CAVRLADSYEQYF
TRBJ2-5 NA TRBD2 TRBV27 TGTGCCAGCAGTTCCCCATGGGGGGGCCAAGAGACCCAGTACTTC CASSSPWGGQETQYF
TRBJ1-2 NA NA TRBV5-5 TGTGCCAGCAGCTTCCGGCAGGCGACAGTTAACTATGGCTACACCTTC CASSFRQATVNYGYTF
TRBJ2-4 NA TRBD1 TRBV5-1 TGCGCCAGCAGCTCGGCGGCAGGACAGGGAAACATTCAGTACTTC CASSSAAGQGNIQYF
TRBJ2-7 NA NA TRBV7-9 TGTGCCAGCAGCTCGCTTACCTACGAGCAGTACTTC CASSSLTYEQYF
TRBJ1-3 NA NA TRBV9 TGTGCCAGCAGCGCGAACTCTGGAAACACCATATATTTT CASSANSGNTIYF
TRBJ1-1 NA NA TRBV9 TGTGCCAGCAGCCCCTACACCACTGAAGCTTTCTTT CASSPYTTEAFF
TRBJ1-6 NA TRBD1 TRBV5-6 TGTGCCAGCAGCGCGGACAGGGGGAATTCACCCCTCCACTTT CASSADRGNSPLHF
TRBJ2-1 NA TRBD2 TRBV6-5 TGTGCCAGCAGTTACGGGGGACTAGAGCAGTTCTTC CASSYGGLEQFF
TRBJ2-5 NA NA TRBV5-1 TGCGCCAGCAGCTTGGTGGGAGATCAGCAAGAGACCCAGTACTTC CASSLVGDQQETQYF
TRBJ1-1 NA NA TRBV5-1 TGCGCCAGCAGCTTGGTTGCGGGAAACACTGAAGCTTTCTTT CASSLVAGNTEAFF
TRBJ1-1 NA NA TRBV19 TGTGCCAGTAGTATCGGGGGGGCGGACACTGAAGCTTTCTTT CASSIGGADTEAFF
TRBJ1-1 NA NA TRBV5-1 TGCGCCAGCAGCTTCGGAGGGACTGGAAGCACTGAAGCTTTCTTT CASSFGGTGSTEAFF
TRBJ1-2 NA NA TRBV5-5 TGTGCCAGCAGCTTGGCCGGGACGGCTACTAACTATGGCTACACCTTC CASSLAGTATNYGYTF
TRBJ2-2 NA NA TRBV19 TGTGCCAGTAGTATTTCTGTGAACACCGGGGAGCTGTTTTTT CASSISVNTGELFF
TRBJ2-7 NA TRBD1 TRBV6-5 TGTGCCAGCAGCTCTACAGGGGGTAGCTCCTACGAGCAGTACTTC CASSSTGGSSYEQYF
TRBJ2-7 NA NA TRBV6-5 TGTGCCAGCAGCCTACTAGAAACCTACGAGCAGTACTTC CASSLLETYEQYF
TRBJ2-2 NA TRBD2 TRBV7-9 TGTGCCAGCAGCCTTGAAGCGGGAGGAATCACCGGGGAGCTGTTTTTT CASSLEAGGITGELFF
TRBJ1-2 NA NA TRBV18 TGTGCCAGCTCACCAAGCGCAGGCCTGGGCTATGGCTACACCTTC CASSPSAGLGYGYTF
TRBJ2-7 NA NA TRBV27 TGTGCCAGCAGTTTGAGCGGCTCCTACGAGCAGTACTTC CASSLSGSYEQYF
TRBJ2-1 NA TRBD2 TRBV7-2 TGTGCCAGCAGCTTCCAAGCGGGAGGAGTGTACAATGAGCAGTTCTTC CASSFQAGGVYNEQFF
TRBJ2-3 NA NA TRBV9 TGTGCCAGCAGCGTAGGTGTGGGGACCAGCACAGATACGCAGTATTTT CASSVGVGTSTDTQYF
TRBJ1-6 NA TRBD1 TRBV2 TGTGCCAGCGAACGGGACAGGCCTAATTCACCCCTCCACTTT CASERDRPNSPLHF
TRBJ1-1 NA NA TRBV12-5 TGTGCTAGTGGTCGTCCAGGACGCAACACTGAAGCTTTCTTT CASGRPGRNTEAFF
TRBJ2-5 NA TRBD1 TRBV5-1 TGCGCCAGCCAGGACAGGGGTGGTCAAGAGACCCAGTACTTC CASQDRGGQETQYF
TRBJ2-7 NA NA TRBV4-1 TGCGCCAGCAGCCCCCCGGCGGCCGGGGAGCAGTACTTC CASSPPAAGEQYF